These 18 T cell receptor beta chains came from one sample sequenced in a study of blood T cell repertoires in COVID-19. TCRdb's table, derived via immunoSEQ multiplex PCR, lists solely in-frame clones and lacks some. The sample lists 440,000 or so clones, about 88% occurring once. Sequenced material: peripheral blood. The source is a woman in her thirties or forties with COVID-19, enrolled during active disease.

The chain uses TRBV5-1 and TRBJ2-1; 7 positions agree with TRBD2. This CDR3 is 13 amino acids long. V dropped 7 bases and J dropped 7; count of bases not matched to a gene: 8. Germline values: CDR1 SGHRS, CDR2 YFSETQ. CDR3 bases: TGCGCCAGCCGACTAGTCGGGGGGAATGAGCAGTTCTTC. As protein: CASRLVGGNEQFF.

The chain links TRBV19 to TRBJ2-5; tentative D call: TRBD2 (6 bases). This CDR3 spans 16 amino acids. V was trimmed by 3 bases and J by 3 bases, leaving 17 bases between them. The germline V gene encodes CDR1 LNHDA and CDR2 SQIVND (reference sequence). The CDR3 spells CASSIGRDSGKETQYF. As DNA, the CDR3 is TGTGCCAGTAGTATCGGCCGGGACTCGGGGAAAGAGACCCAGTACTTC.

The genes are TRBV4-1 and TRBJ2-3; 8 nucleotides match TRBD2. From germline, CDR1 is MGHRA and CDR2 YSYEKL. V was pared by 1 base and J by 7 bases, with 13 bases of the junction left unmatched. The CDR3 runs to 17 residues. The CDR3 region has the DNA TGCGCCAGCAGCCAAGTATCGAGTAGCGGGAAGACAAATACGCAGTATTTT. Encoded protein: CASSQVSSSGKTNTQYF.

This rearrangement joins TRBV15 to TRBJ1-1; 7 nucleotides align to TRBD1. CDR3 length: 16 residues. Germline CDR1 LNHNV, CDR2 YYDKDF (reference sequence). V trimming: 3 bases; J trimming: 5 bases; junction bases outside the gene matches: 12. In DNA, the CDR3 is TGTGCCACCAGCAGCCCTTCCGACAGGGCTGATACTGAAGCTTTCTTT. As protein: CATSSPSDRADTEAFF.

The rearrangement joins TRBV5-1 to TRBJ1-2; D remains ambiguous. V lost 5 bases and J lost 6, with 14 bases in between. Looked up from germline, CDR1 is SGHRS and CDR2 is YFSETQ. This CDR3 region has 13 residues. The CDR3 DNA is TGCGCCAGCAGGAACGAGTGGGAGGATGGCTACACCTTC. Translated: CASRNEWEDGYTF.

In DNA form, the CDR3 reads TGTGCCAGCGGGAAGGACAGGGGAGTGGGTGAAAAACTGTTTTTT. Translation gives CASGKDRGVGEKLFF. The chain is built from TRBV7-8 and TRBJ1-4; the match to TRBD1 covers 9 bases. Looked up from germline, CDR1 is SGHVS and CDR2 is FQNEAQ. Losses at the gene ends were 8 bases for V and 7 bases for J; bases not matched to a gene: 11. CDR3 length: 15 residues.

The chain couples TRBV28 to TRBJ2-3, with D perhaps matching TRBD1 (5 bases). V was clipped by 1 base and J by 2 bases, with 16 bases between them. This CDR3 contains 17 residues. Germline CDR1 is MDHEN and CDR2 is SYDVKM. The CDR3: CASSLSGPRDNTDTQYF. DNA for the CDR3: TGTGCCAGCAGTTTATCAGGGCCCCGAGATAACACAGATACGCAGTATTTT.

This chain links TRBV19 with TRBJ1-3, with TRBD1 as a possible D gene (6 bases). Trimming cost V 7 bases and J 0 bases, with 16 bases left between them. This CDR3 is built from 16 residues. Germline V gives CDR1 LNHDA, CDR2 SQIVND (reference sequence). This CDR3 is CASTEDSSSSGNTIYF. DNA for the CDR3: TGTGCCAGTACCGAGGACAGCTCTTCCTCTGGAAACACCATATATTTT.

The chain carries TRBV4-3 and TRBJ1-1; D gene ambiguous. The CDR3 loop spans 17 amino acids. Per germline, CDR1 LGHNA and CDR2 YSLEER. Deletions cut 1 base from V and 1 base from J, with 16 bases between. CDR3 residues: CASSQAWVGRGNTEAFF. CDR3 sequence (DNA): TGCGCCAGCAGCCAAGCGTGGGTCGGGCGGGGGAACACTGAAGCTTTCTTT.

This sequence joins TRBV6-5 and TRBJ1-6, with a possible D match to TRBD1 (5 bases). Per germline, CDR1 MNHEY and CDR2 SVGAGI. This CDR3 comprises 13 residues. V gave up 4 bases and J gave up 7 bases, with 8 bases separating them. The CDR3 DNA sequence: TGTGCCAGCAGTTGGCGGGACAATTCACCCCTCCACTTT. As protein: CASSWRDNSPLHF.

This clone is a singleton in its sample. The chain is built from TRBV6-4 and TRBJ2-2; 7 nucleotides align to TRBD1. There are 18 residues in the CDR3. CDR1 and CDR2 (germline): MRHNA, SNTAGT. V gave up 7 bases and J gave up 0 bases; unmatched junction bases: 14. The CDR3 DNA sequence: TGTGCCAGCACCCGAAATTCTTGGACAGGCGCGAACACCGGGGAGCTGTTTTTT. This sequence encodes CASTRNSWTGANTGELFF.

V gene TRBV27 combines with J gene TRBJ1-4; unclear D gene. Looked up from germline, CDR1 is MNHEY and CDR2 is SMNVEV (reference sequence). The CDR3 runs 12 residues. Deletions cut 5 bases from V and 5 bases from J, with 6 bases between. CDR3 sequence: CASSGPNEKLFF. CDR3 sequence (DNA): TGTGCCAGCAGTGGCCCAAATGAAAAACTGTTTTTT.

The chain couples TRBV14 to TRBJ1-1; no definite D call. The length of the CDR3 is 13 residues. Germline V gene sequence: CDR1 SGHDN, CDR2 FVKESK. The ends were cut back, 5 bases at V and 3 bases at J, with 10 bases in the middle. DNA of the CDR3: TGTGCCAGCAGCGTGGCGGCGTACACTGAAGCTTTCTTT. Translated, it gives CASSVAAYTEAFF.

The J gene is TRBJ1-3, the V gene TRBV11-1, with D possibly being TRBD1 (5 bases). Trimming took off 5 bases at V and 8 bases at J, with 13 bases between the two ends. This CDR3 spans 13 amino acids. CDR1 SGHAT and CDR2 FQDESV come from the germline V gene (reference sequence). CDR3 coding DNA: TGTGCCAGCAGCCAAACCCTGACAGACACCATATATTTT. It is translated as CASSQTLTDTIYF.

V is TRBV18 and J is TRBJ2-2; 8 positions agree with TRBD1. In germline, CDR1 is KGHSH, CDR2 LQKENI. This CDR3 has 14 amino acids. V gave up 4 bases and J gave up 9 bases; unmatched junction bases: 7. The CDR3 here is CASSLGQGDRELFF. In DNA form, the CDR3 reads TGTGCCAGCTCACTCGGACAGGGTGACCGGGAGCTGTTTTTT.

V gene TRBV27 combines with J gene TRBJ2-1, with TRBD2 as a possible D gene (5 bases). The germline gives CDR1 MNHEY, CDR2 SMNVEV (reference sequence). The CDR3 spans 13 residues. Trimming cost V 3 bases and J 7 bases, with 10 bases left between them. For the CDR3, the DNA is TGTGCCAGCAGTTTCTGGGGAGTAAATGAGCAGTTCTTC. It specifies CASSFWGVNEQFF.

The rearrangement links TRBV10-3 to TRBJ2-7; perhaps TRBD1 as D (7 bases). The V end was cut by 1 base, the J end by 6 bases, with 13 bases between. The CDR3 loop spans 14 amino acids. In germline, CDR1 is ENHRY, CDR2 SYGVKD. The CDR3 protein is CAISELTGEAEQYF. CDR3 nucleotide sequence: TGTGCCATCAGTGAGTTAACAGGGGAGGCCGAGCAGTACTTC.

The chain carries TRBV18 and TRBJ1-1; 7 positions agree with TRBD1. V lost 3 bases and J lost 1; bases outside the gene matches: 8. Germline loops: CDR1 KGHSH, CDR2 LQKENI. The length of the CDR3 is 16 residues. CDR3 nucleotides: TGTGCCAGCTCACCTAAAGCCGGGACAGCGAACACTGAAGCTTTCTTT. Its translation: CASSPKAGTANTEAFF.